This TCR beta chain originates from a study of CD8+CD57+ T cells in acquired aplastic anemia. About the study: Mean DNA quantity obtained from sorted CD4+ and CD8+ cells was 2.5 to 4 ug.

This CDR3 region has 15 residues. The germline gives CDR1 SGHTS, CDR2 YDEGEE. With 0 bases removed from V and 1 base from J, the gap between germline ends came to 8 bases. Patients who underwent sequencing had shown CD8+CD57+ cell expansion by flow cytometry. In this sample, this clonotype turned up many times. Profiling of TCR beta VDJ combinations and CDR3 sequences used genomic DNA as template. TCRdb reanalysed the reads using MiXCR and keeps one entry per CDR3 protein. The data contain approximately 190,000 distinct CDR3 sequences, roughly half of them seen just once; the ten biggest clones take up approximately 9.4%.

Sequences were obtained from sorted CD4+, CD8+, or CD8+CD57+ T cells (not recorded which) from PBMCs. This TCR came from a human donor with aplastic anemia. The chain couples TRBV5-8 to TRBJ1-5, with unresolved D. This CDR3 reads CASSLGRGSNQPQHF. The CDR3 DNA sequence: TGTGCCAGCAGCTTGGGTCGGGGAAGCAATCAGCCCCAGCATTTT.